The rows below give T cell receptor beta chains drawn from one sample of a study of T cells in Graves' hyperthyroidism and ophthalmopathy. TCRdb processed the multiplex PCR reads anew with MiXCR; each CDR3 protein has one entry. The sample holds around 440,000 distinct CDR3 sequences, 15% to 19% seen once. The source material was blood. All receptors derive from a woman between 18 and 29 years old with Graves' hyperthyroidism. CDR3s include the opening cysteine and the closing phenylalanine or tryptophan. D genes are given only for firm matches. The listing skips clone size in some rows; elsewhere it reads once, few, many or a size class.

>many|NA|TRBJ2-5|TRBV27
TGTGCCAGCAGTTTATTGGGCGGTCAAGAGACCCAGTACTTC
CASSLLGGQETQYF
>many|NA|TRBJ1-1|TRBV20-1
TGCAGTGCTAGAGACTCCCCAGGAAACACTGAAGCTTTCTTT
CSARDSPGNTEAFF
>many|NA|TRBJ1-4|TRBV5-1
TGCGCCAGCAGCTTGGCCTTGGGCAGTGAAAAACTGTTTTTT
CASSLALGSEKLFF
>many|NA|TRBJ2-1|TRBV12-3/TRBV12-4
TGTGCCAGCAACAATCAGGGGGGTTACAATGAGCAGTTCTTC
CASNNQGGYNEQFF
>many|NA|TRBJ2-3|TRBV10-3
TGTGCCAGTCACCGGCTAATCACAGATACGCAGTATTTT
CASHRLITDTQYF
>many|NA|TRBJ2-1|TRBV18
TGTGCCAGCTCACTAGGGACGAACAATGAGCAGTTCTTC
CASSLGTNNEQFF
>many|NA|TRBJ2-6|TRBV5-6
TGTGCCAGCTCAAAGATCTCTGGGGCCAACGTCCTGACTTTC
CASSKISGANVLTF
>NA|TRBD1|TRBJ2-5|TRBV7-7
TGTGCTAGCAGCCCGACAGGGGTTAGCGAGACCCAGTACTTC
CASSPTGVSETQYF
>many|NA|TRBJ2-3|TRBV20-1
TGCAGTGCCAAGCAAGGGGGCACAGATACGCAGTATTTT
CSAKQGGTDTQYF
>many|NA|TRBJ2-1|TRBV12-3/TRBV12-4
TGTGCCAGCGGGATAGAGGGCGTTTACAATGAGCAGTTCTTC
CASGIEGVYNEQFF
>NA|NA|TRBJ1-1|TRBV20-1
TGCAGTGCCATCCACAGGGCCATGAACACTGAAGCTTTCTTT
CSAIHRAMNTEAFF
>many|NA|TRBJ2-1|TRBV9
TGTGCCAGCAGTCAATCCTCCGGCGTCCACAATGAGCAGTTCTTC
CASSQSSGVHNEQFF
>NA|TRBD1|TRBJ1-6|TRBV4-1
TGCGCCAGCAGCCCGGACAGGGGGCCCTCACCCCTCCACTTT
CASSPDRGPSPLHF
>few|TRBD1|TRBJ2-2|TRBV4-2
TGTGCCAGCAGCCATTCAGGGGGCACCGGGGAGCTGTTTTTT
CASSHSGGTGELFF
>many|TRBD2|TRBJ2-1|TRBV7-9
TGTGCCAGCAGCTCCAGGACTAGCGGGAGGGCCCTAATCGACAATGAGCAGTTCTTC
CASSSRTSGRALIDNEQFF
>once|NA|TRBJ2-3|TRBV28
TGTGCCAGCAGCCGCCTTGGTTCCCCGGGAGCGACAGATACGCAGTATTTT
CASSRLGSPGATDTQYF
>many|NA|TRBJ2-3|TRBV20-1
TGCAGTGCTTTGGGTAGGGTGAACACAGATACGCAGTATTTT
CSALGRVNTDTQYF
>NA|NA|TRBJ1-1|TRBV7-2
TGTGCCAGCAGCTTACAGGGAGTAGACACTGAAGCTTTCTTT
CASSLQGVDTEAFF
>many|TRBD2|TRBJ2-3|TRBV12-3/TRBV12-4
TGTGCCAGCAGTTTTAGCGGGGTCAGCACAGATACGCAGTATTTT
CASSFSGVSTDTQYF
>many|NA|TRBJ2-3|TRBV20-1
TGCAGTGCTGCCAGGACGATTTACACAGATACGCAGTATTTT
CSAARTIYTDTQYF
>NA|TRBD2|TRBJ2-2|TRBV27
TGTGCCAGCAGCGTGGGCTGGTCTAGCGGGAGGCCTGGGGGTACCGGGGAGCTGTTTTTT
CASSVGWSSGRPGGTGELFF
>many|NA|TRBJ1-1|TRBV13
TGTGCCAGCAGCTTTGAGGAGAGGAACACTGAAGCTTTCTTT
CASSFEERNTEAFF
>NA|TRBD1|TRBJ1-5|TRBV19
TGTGCCAGTTTTCAGGGGGGGCAGCCCCAGCATTTT
CASFQGGQPQHF
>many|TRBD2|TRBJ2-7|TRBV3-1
TGTGCCAGCAGCCAATTGGCGGGAGGGCCCCATAGGGAGCAGTACTTC
CASSQLAGGPHREQYF
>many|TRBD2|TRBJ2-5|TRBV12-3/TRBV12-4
TGTGCCAGCACTCCCGGCCTAGCGGGAGGTGAGACCCAGTACTTC
CASTPGLAGGETQYF
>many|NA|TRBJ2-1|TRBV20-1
TGCAGTGCTAGGCCCTCGTTAACCAACAAGCAGTTCTTC
CSARPSLTNKQFF
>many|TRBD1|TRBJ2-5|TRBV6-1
TGTGCCAGCACCCCGGGACAGGTGGTAGGGGAGACCCAGTACTTC
CASTPGQVVGETQYF
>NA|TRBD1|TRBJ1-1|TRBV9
TGTGCCAGCAGCTCACAGGGGGATTGGAACACTGAAGCTTTCTTT
CASSSQGDWNTEAFF
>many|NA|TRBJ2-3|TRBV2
TGTGCCAGCACTCCGACAACCACCACAGATACGCAGTATTTT
CASTPTTTTDTQYF
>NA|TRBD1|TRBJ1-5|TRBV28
TGTGCCAGCAGTTGGGGACAGGGGGCAAATCAGCCCCAGCATTTT
CASSWGQGANQPQHF
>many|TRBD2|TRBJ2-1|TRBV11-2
TGTGCCAGCAGCGCGACTAGCGGGCAGTACAATGAGCAGTTCTTC
CASSATSGQYNEQFF
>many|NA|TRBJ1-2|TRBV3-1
TGTGCCAGCAGCCAAGGGGGAGTGCGTGGCTACACCTTC
CASSQGGVRGYTF
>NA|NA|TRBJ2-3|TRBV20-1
TGCAGTGCTAGAGAGGGGTCGGTTAGCACAGATACGCAGTATTTT
CSAREGSVSTDTQYF
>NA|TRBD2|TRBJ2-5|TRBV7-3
TGTGCCAGCAGCCAAAGCGGGACGAGCGAGACCCAGTACTTC
CASSQSGTSETQYF
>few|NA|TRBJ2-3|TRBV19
TGTGCCAGTAGTCTTTCGGTCAGGGACACAGATACGCAGTATTTT
CASSLSVRDTDTQYF
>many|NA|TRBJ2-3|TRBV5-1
TGCGCCAGCAGCTTGGAGAGACAGGGCACAGATACGCAGTATTTT
CASSLERQGTDTQYF
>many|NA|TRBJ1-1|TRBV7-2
TGTGCCAGCAGCTTAGGGGGGCTTGGGGGTCTGAACACTGAAGCTTTCTTT
CASSLGGLGGLNTEAFF
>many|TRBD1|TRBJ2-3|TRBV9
TGTGCCAGCAGCCCCGGGACAGGGGTCATAGATACGCAGTATTTT
CASSPGTGVIDTQYF
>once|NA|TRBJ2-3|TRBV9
TGTGCCAGCAGCTCTAGGGGGGGCCGCACAGATACGCAGTATTTT
CASSSRGGRTDTQYF
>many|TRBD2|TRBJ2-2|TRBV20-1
TGCAGTGCTAGAGCGCTAGCGGGAGGGCCGAACACCGGGGAGCTGTTTTTT
CSARALAGGPNTGELFF
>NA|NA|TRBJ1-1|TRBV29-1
TGCAGCGTTACGAAGGTTGAAGCTTTCTTT
CSVTKVEAFF